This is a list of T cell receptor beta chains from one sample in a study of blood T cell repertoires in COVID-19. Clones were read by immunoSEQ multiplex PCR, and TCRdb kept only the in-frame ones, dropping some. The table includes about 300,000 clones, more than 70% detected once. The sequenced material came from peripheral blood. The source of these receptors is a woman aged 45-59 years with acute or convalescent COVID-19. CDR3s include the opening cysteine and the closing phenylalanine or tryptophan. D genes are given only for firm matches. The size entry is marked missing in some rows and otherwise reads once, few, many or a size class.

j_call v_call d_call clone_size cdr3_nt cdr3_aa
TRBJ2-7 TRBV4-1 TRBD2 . TGCGCCAGCAGCATGGGACTAGCGGGAGTTCCCTACGAGCAGTACTTC CASSMGLAGVPYEQYF
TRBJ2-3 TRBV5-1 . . TGCGCCAGCAGCTTGGCGGGCACAGATACGCAGTATTTT CASSLAGTDTQYF
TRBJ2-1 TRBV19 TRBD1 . TGTGCCAGTACGGGACAGGGCGTGGATGAGCAGTTCTTC CASTGQGVDEQFF
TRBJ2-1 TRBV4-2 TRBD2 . TGTGCCAGCAGCCAAGTCGGCGGGAGGACCGGTGACAATGAGCAGTTCTTC CASSQVGGRTGDNEQFF
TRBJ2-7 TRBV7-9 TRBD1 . TGTGCCAGCAGCTTAGCGGGGGACAGGAGATCCTACGAGCAGTACTTC CASSLAGDRRSYEQYF
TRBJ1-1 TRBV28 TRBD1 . TGTGCCAGCAGGAGGGACAGGGCGGGGAACACTGAAGCTTTCTTT CASRRDRAGNTEAFF
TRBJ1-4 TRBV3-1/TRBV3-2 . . TGTGCCAGCAGCCAAGGCAGGGGTAAGGAAAAACTGTTTTTT CASSQGRGKEKLFF
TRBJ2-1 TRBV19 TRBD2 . TGTGCCAGTACCTTGACTAGCAACTCCTACAATGAGCAGTTCTTC CASTLTSNSYNEQFF
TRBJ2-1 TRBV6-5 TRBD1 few TGTGCCAGCAGTTACCTAGAACAGGGGGCCCTGCAGTTCTTC CASSYLEQGALQFF
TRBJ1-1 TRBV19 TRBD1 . TGTGCCAGTAGGGACAGGTCGGACACTGAAGCTTTCTTT CASRDRSDTEAFF
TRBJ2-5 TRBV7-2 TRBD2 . TGTGCCAGCAGCTTAGGATCCGTAGCTAGCGGGAGTGGGGAGACCCAGTACTTC CASSLGSVASGSGETQYF
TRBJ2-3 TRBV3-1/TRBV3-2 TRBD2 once TGTGCCAGCAGCCAAGGACTAGCGGGAGGTTCGCCAGATACGCAGTATTTT CASSQGLAGGSPDTQYF
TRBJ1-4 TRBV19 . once TGTGCCAGTACGACCCTGGACACCTGGAATGAAAAACTGTTTTTT CASTTLDTWNEKLFF